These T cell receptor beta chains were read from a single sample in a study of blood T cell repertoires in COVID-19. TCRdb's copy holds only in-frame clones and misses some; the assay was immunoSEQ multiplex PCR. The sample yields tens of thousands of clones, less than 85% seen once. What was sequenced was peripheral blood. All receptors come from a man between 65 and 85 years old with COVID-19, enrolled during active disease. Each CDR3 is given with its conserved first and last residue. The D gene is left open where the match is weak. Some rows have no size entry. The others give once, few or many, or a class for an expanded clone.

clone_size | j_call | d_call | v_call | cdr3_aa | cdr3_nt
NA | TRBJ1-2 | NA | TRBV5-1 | CASSLGGQDVGYTF | TGCGCCAGCAGCTTGGGGGGGCAGGATGTTGGCTACACCTTC
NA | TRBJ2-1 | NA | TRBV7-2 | CASSLGRPDNEQFF | TGTGCCAGCAGCCTAGGGCGGCCGGACAATGAGCAGTTCTTC
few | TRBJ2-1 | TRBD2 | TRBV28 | CASSGSGSVSYNEQFF | TGTGCCAGCAGTGGTAGCGGGAGCGTCTCCTACAATGAGCAGTTCTTC
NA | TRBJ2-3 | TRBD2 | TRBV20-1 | CSASLAGGPDTQYF | TGCAGTGCTAGTCTAGCGGGAGGCCCAGATACGCAGTATTTT
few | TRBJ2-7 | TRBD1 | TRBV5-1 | CASSSGGTGFYEQYF | TGCGCCAGCAGTTCTGGGGGGACAGGGTTCTACGAGCAGTACTTC
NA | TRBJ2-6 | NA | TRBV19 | CASSMRPLGGFGANVLTF | TGTGCCAGTAGTATGCGCCCACTAGGGGGTTTTGGGGCCAACGTCCTGACTTTC
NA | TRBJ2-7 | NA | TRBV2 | CASSEQTGSYEQYF | TGTGCCAGCAGTGAGCAGACTGGGTCCTACGAGCAGTACTTC
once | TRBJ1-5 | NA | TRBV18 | CASSLTSQLNQPQHF | TGTGCCAGCTCACTAACTTCCCAATTGAATCAGCCCCAGCATTTT
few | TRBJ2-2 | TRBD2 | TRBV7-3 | CASSLTTSGSLGGAGELFF | TGTGCCAGCAGCTTAACGACTAGCGGGAGTTTAGGAGGCGCCGGGGAGCTGTTTTTT
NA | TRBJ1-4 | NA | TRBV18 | CASSPAARAREKLFF | TGTGCCAGCTCACCAGCAGCCAGGGCGAGAGAAAAACTGTTTTTT
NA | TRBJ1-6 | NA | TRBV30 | CAWSRPEGNSPLHF | TGTGCCTGGAGTAGGCCCGAGGGTAATTCACCCCTCCACTTT
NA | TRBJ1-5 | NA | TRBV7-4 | CASSQLLGVHSNQPQHF | TGTGCCAGCAGTCAATTATTAGGGGTTCACAGCAATCAGCCCCAGCATTTT
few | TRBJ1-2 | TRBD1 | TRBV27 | CASTADRGSHGYTF | TGTGCCAGCACTGCGGACAGGGGAAGCCATGGCTACACCTTC
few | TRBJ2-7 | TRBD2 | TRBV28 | CASSLISGSYEQYF | TGTGCCAGCAGCCTGATAAGCGGGAGTTACGAGCAGTACTTC
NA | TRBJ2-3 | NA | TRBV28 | CASSLRRDTQYF | TGTGCCAGCAGTTTACGGAGAGATACGCAGTATTTT
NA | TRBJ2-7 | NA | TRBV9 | CASSETVSTYEQYF | TGTGCCAGCAGCGAGACAGTCTCCACCTACGAGCAGTACTTC
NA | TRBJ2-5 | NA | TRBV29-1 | CSVGRLLTGSSFPETQYF | TGCAGCGTTGGTAGGTTGCTGACAGGTTCCAGTTTTCCAGAGACCCAGTACTTC
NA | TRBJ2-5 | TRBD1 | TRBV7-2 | CASSSPDRAQETQYF | TGTGCCAGCAGCTCGCCCGACAGGGCCCAAGAGACCCAGTACTTC
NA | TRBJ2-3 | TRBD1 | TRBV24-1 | CATSDLTGQGRTDTQYF | TGTGCCACCAGTGATTTGACGGGACAGGGGAGAACAGATACGCAGTATTTT
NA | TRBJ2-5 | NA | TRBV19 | CASSMAGKQETQYF | TGTGCCAGTAGTATGGCAGGGAAACAAGAGACCCAGTACTTC
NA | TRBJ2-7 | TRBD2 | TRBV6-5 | CASSYGGRANEQYF | TGTGCCAGCAGTTACGGCGGGAGGGCCAACGAGCAGTACTTC
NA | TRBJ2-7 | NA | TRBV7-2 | CASSYGPYEQYF | TGTGCCAGCAGCTATGGCCCCTACGAGCAGTACTTC
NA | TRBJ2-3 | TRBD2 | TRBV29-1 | CSVDGAGVWDTQYF | TGCAGCGTTGATGGAGCGGGAGTTTGGGATACGCAGTATTTT
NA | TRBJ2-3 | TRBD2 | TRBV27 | CASSPLAGRGTDTQYF | TGTGCCAGCAGTCCTTTAGCGGGGCGGGGCACAGATACGCAGTATTTT
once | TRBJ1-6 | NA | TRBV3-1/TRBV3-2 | CASSQGTKNSPLHF | TGTGCCAGCAGCCAAGGCACTAAGAATTCACCCCTCCACTTT
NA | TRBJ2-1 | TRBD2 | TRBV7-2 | CASSSGGSADEQFF | TGTGCCAGCAGCTCGGGGGGGAGTGCTGATGAGCAGTTCTTC
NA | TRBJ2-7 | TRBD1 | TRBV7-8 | CASSRQGAPYEQYF | TGTGCCAGCAGCAGACAGGGGGCTCCCTACGAGCAGTACTTC
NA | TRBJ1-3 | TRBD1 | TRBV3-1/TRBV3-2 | CASSRGQTLSGNTIYF | TGTGCCAGCAGCCGGGGACAGACCCTCTCTGGAAACACCATATATTTT
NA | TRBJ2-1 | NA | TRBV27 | CASSFAGSDEQFF | TGTGCCAGTAGTTTTGCGGGATCGGATGAGCAGTTCTTC
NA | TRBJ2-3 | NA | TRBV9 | CASSLGTSRDTQYF | TGTGCCAGCAGCCTCGGGACTTCTCGAGATACGCAGTATTTT
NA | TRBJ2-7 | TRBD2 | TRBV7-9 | CASSFSSGYEQYF | TGTGCCAGCAGCTTTTCTAGCGGCTACGAGCAGTACTTC
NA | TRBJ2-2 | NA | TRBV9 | CASSVVIAVRNTGELFF | TGTGCCAGCAGCGTAGTCATAGCGGTCAGGAACACCGGGGAGCTGTTTTTT
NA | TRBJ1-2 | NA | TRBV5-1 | CASSTGEYGYTF | TGCGCCAGCAGCACCGGAGAATATGGCTACACCTTC
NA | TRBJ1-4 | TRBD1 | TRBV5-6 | CASSSMTGANEKLFF | TGTGCCAGCAGCTCAATGACAGGGGCTAATGAAAAACTGTTTTTT
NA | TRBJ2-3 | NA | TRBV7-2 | CASSLAGLGTDTQYF | TGTGCCAGCAGCTTAGCTGGCCTAGGCACAGATACGCAGTATTTT
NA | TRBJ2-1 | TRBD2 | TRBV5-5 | CASSLAPSGRVGEQFF | TGTGCCAGCAGCTTGGCGCCTAGCGGGAGGGTCGGAGAGCAGTTCTTC
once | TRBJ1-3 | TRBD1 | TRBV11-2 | CASSPWTGSSGNTIYF | TGTGCCAGCAGCCCTTGGACAGGGAGCTCTGGAAACACCATATATTTT
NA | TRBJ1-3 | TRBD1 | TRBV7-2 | CASSLEGQGAPISGNTIYF | TGTGCCAGCAGCTTAGAGGGACAGGGAGCCCCGATCTCTGGAAACACCATATATTTT
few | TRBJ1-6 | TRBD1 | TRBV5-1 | CASSLDDRENSPLHF | TGCGCCAGCAGCTTGGATGACAGGGAGAATTCACCCCTCCACTTT
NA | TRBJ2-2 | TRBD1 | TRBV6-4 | CASSKQGGNTGELFF | TGTGCCAGCAGCAAACAGGGGGGGAACACCGGGGAGCTGTTTTTT
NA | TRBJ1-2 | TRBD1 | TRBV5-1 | CASSWDRGGHGYTF | TGCGCCAGCAGCTGGGACAGGGGCGGGCATGGCTACACCTTC
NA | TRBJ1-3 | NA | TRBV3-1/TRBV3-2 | CASGVGSPSSGNTIYF | TGTGCCAGCGGTGTGGGCAGCCCGAGCTCTGGAAACACCATATATTTT
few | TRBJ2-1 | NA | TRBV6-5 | CATLWGRGNEQFF | TGTGCCACCCTGTGGGGTCGGGGGAATGAGCAGTTCTTC